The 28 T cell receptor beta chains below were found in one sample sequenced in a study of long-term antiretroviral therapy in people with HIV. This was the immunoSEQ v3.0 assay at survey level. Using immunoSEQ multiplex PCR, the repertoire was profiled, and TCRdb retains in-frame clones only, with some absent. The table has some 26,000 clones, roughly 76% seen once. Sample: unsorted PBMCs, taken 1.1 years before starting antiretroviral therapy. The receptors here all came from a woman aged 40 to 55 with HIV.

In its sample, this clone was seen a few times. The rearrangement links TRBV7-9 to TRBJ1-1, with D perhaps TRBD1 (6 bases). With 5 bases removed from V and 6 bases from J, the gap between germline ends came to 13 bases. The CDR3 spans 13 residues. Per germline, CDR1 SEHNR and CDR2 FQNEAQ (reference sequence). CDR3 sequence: CASSVQGPAEAFF. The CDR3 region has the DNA TGTGCCAGCAGCGTACAGGGTCCCGCTGAAGCTTTCTTT.

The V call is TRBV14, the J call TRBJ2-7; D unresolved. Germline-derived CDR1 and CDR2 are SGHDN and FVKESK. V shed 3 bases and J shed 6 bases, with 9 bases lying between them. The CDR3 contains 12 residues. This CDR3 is CASSQLNLEQYF. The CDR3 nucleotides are TGTGCCAGCAGCCAGCTAAATCTCGAGCAGTACTTC.

The DNA of the CDR3 is TGTGCCAGCAGTGCAAAGCGGGGAGAGACCCAGTACTTC. Residues: CASSAKRGETQYF. The chain uses TRBV2 and TRBJ2-5, with 7 bases identical to TRBD2. Germline V lookup: CDR1 SNHLY, CDR2 FYNNEI. Losses at the gene ends were 4 bases for V and 4 bases for J; bases not matched to a gene: 3. This CDR3 spans 13 amino acids.

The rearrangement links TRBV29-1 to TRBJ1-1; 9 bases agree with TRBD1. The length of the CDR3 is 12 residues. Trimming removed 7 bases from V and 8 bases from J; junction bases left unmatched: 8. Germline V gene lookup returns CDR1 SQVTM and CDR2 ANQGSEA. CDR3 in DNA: TGCAGCGGTACAGGGGGCATCTGGGAAGCTTTCTTT. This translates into CSGTGGIWEAFF. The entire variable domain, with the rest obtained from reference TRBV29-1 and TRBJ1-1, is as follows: SAVISQKPSRDICQRGTSLTIQCQVDSQVTMMFWYRQQPGQSLTLIATANQGSEATYESGFVIDKFPISRPNLTFSTLTVSNMSPEDSSIYLCSGTGGIWEAFFGQGTRLTVV.

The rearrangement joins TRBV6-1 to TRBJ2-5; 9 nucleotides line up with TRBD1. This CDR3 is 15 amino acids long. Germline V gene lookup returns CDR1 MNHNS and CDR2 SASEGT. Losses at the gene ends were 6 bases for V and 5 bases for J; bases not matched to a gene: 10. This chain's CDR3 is CASRAGQGNWETQYF. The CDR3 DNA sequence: TGTGCCAGCAGAGCCGGACAGGGGAATTGGGAGACCCAGTACTTC.

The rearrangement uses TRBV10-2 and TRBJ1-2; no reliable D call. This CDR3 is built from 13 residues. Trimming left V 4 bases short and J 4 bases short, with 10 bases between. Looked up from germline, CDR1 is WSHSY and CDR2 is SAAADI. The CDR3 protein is CASSVSTGYGYTF. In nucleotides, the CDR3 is TGCGCCAGCAGTGTTAGTACGGGCTATGGCTACACCTTC.

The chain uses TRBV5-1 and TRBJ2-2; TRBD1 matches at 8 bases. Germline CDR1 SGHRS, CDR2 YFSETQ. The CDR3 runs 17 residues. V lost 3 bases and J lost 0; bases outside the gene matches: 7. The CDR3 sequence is CASSWGGQGANTGELFF. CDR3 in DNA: TGCGCCAGCAGCTGGGGAGGACAGGGCGCGAACACCGGGGAGCTGTTTTTT.

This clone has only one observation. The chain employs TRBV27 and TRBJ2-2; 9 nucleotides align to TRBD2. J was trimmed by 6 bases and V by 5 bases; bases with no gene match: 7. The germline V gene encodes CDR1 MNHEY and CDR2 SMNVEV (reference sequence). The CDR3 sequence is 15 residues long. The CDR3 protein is CASSGLAGVPGELFF. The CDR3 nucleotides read TGTGCCAGCAGTGGGTTAGCGGGGGTTCCCGGGGAGCTGTTTTTT.

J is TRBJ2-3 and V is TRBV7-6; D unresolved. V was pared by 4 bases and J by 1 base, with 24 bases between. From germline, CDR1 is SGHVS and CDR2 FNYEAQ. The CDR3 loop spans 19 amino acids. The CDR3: CASSSTFRGQSGGTDTQYF. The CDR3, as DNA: TGTGCCAGCAGCTCTACATTCAGAGGCCAAAGTGGGGGCACAGATACGCAGTATTTT.

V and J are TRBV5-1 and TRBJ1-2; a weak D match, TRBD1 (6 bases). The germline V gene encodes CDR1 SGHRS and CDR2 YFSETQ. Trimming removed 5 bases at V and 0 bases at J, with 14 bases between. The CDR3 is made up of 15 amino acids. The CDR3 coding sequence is TGCGCCAGCAGGGACACCAGGGGTCCTAACTATGGCTACACCTTC. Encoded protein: CASRDTRGPNYGYTF. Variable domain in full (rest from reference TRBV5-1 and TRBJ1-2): KAGVTQTPRYLIKTRGQQVTLSCSPISGHRSVSWYQQTPGQGLQFLFEYFSETQRNKGNFPGRFSGRQFSNSRSEMNVSTLELGDSALYLCASRDTRGPNYGYTFGSGTRLTVV.

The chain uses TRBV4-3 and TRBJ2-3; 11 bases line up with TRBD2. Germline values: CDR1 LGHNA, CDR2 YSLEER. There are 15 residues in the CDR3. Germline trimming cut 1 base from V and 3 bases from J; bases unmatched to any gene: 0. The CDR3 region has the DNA TGCGCCAGCAGCCAAGGACTAGCGGGGACAGATACGCAGTATTTT. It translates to CASSQGLAGTDTQYF.

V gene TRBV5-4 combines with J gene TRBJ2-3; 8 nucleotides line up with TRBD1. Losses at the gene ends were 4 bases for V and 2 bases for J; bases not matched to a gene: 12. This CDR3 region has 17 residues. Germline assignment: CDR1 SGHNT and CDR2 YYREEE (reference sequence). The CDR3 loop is CASSAGLPGQVTDTQYF. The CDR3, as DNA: TGTGCCAGCAGCGCGGGATTACCGGGACAGGTCACAGATACGCAGTATTTT.

The CDR3 loop reads CASSLGGAAYEQYF. The CDR3 DNA sequence: TGTGCCAGCAGCTTAGGGGGGGCAGCGTACGAGCAGTACTTC. V usage is TRBV7-9 and J usage is TRBJ2-7, with D tentatively TRBD1 or TRBD2 (6 bases each). Trimming took 1 base from V and 4 from J, leaving 11 bases between them. The CDR3 length is 14 residues. The V gene's germline CDR1 is SEHNR and CDR2 FQNEAQ (reference sequence).

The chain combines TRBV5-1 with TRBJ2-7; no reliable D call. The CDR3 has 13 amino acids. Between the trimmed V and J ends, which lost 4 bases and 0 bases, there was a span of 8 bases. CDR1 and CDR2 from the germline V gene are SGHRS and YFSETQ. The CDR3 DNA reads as TGCGCCAGCAGCGAAGCCCCCTCCTACGAGCAGTACTTC. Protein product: CASSEAPSYEQYF.

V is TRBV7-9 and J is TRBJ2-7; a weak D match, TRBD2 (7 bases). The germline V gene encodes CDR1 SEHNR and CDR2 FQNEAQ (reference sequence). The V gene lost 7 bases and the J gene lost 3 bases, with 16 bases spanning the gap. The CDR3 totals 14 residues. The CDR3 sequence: CASTRGGGHYEQYF. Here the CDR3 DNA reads TGTGCCAGCACCCGAGGGGGGGGGCACTACGAGCAGTACTTC.

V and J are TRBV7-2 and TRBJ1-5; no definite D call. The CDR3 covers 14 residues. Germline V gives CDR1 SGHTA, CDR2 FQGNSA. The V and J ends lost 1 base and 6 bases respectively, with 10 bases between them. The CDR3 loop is CASSLGGRAQPQHF. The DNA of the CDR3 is TGTGCCAGCAGCTTAGGGGGTAGGGCTCAGCCCCAGCATTTT.

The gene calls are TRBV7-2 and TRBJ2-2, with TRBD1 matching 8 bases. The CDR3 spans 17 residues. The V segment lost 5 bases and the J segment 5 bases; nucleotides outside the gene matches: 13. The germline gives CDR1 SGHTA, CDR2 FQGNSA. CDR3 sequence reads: CASSPPTDRVRTGELFF. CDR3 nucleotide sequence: TGTGCCAGCAGCCCACCCACGGACAGGGTGAGGACCGGGGAGCTGTTTTTT.

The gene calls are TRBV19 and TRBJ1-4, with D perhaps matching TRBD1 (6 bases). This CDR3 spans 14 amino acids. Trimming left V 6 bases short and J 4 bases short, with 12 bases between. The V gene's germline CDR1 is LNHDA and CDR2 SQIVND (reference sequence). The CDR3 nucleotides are TGTGCCAGTAGCATGGGGGGGCTTAATGAAAAACTGTTTTTT. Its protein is CASSMGGLNEKLFF. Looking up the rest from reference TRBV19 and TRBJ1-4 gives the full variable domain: DGGITQSPKYLFRKEGQNVTLSCEQNLNHDAMYWYRQDPGQGLRLIYYSQIVNDFQKGDIAEGYSVSREKKESFPLTVTSAQKNPTAFYLCASSMGGLNEKLFFGSGTQLSVL.

CDR3 sequence (DNA): TGTGCCAGCAGTCCCCCCGACAGTCCCTACGAGCAGTACTTC. Translation: CASSPPDSPYEQYF. The chain links TRBV27 to TRBJ2-7; D may be TRBD1 (5 bases). V was shortened by 5 bases and J by 2 bases, with 13 bases between the two germline ends. The V gene's germline CDR1 is MNHEY and CDR2 SMNVEV (reference sequence). This CDR3 region has 14 residues.

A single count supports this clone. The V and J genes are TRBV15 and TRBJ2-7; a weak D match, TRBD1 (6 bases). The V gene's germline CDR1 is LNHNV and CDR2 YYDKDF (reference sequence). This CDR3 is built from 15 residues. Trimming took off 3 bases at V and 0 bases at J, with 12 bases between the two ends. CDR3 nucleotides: TGTGCCACCAGCAGCCGGCAGGGGACCTCCTACGAGCAGTACTTC. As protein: CATSSRQGTSYEQYF.

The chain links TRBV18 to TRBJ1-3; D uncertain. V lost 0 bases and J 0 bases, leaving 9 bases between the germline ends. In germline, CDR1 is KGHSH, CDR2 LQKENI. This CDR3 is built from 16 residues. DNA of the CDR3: TGTGCCAGCTCACCACCCTGGATCAACTCTGGAAACACCATATATTTT. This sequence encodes CASSPPWINSGNTIYF.

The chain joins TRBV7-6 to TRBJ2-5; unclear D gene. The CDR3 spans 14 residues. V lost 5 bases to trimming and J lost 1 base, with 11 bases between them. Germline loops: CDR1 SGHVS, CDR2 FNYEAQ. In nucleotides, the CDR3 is TGTGCCAGCAGCAAGACTCCTCTCCAAGAGACCCAGTACTTC. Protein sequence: CASSKTPLQETQYF.

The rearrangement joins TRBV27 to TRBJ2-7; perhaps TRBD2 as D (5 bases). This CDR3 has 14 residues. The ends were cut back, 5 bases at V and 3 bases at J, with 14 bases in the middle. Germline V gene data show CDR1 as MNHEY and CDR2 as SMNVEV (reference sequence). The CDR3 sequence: CASSTDFGVYEQYF. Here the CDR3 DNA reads TGTGCCAGCAGTACCGACTTCGGGGTCTACGAGCAGTACTTC.

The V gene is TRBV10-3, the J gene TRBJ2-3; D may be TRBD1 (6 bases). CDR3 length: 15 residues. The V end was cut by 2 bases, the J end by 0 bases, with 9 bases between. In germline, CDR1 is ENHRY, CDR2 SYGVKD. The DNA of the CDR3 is TGTGCCATCAGTGAGCAGGGGTTAAGCACAGATACGCAGTATTTT. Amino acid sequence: CAISEQGLSTDTQYF.

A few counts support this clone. DNA of the CDR3: TGTGCCAGCAGCCCTGGGACGGCATACAACGAGCAGTACTTC. Amino acids: CASSPGTAYNEQYF. This chain connects TRBV7-6 to TRBJ2-7; D possibly matches TRBD1 or TRBD2 (5 bases each). The V gene's germline CDR1 is SGHVS and CDR2 FNYEAQ. This CDR3 is built from 14 residues. Trimming pared 5 bases from V and 5 bases from J, leaving 16 bases between. Combining the CDR3 with reference TRBV7-6 and TRBJ2-7 gives the whole variable domain GAGVSQSPRYKVTKRGQDVALRCDPISGHVSLYWYRQALGQGPEFLTYFNYEAQQDKSGLPNDRFSAERPEGSISTLTIQRTEQRDSAMYRCASSPGTAYNEQYFGPGTRLTVT.

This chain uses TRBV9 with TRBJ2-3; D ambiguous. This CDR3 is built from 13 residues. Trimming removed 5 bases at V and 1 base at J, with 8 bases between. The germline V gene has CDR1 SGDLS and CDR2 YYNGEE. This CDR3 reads CASRIEGTDTQYF. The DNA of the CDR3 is TGTGCCAGCAGAATAGAGGGCACAGATACGCAGTATTTT.

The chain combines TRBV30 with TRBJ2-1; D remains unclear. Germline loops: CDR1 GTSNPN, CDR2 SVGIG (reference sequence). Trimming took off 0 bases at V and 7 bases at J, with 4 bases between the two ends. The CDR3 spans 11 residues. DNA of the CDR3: TGTGCCTGGAGTGTAAATAATGAGCAGTTCTTC. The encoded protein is CAWSVNNEQFF.

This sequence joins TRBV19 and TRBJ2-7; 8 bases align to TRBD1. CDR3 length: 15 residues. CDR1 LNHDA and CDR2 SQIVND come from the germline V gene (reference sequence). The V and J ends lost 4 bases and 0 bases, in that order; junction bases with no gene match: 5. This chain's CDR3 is CASSTSGGDSYEQYF. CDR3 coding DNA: TGTGCCAGTAGTACCTCAGGGGGCGACTCCTACGAGCAGTACTTC.